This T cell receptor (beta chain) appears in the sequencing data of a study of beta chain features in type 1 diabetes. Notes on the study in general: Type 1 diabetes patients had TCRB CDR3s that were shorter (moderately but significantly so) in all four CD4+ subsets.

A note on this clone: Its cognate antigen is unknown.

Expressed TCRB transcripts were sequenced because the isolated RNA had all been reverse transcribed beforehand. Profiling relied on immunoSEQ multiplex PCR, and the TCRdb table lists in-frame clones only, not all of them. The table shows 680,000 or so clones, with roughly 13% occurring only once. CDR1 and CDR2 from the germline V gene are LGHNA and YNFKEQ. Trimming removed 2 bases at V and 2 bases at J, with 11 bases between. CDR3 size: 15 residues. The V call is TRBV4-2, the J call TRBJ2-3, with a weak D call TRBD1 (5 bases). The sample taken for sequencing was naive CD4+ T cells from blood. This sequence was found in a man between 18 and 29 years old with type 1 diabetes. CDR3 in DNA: TGTGCCAGCAGCCAATACAGGCAAGTCACAGATACGCAGTATTTT. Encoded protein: CASSQYRQVTDTQYF.